The 22 T cell receptor beta chains below were found in one sample sequenced in a study of OX40 agonist ivuxolimab in advanced cancers. Method: immunoSEQ multiplex PCR; TCRdb's copy keeps in-frame clones and lacks some. This table has around 100,000 clones, 85% to 95% appearing once. This specimen consisted of CD4+ or CD8+ T cells sorted from blood, obtained in a trial of the OX40 agonist ivuxolimab. The receptors were sampled from an adult with an advanced solid tumor such as melanoma, head and neck, liver or kidney cancer.

The V and J genes are TRBV6-5 and TRBJ1-6, with D possibly TRBD1 on 5 matching bases. Germline values: CDR1 MNHEY, CDR2 SVGAGI. Deletions cut 5 bases from V and 7 bases from J, with 15 bases between. This CDR3 is built from 15 residues. CDR3 in amino acids: CASSPILAGNSPLHF. The CDR3 coding sequence is TGTGCCAGCAGTCCTATCCTCGCAGGGAATTCACCCCTCCACTTT.

V is TRBV28 and J is TRBJ2-3; D assignment may be TRBD1 or TRBD2 (5 bases each). The V end lost 4 bases, the J end lost 0 bases, and 14 bases lay between the germline ends. The germline V gene has CDR1 MDHEN and CDR2 SYDVKM. The CDR3 runs 16 residues. The CDR3 sequence is CASSSGPVGSTDTQYF. CDR3 DNA sequence: TGTGCCAGCAGTTCGGGGCCCGTCGGCAGCACAGATACGCAGTATTTT.

CDR3 sequence: CASSLWGGTNEKLFF. CDR3 nucleotide sequence: TGTGCCAGCAGTTTATGGGGGGGCACTAATGAAAAACTGTTTTTT. This chain links TRBV28 with TRBJ1-4; maybe TRBD1 (6 bases). The germline CDR1 and CDR2 sequences are MDHEN and SYDVKM. This CDR3 has 15 residues. Between the trimmed V and J ends, which lost 0 bases and 2 bases, there was a span of 7 bases.

The V call is TRBV28, the J call TRBJ2-7; D call uncertain. The CDR3 has 10 amino acids. Germline V gives CDR1 MDHEN, CDR2 SYDVKM. Trimming removed 8 bases from V and 7 bases from J, with 9 bases in between. The CDR3 region is CASYHWEQYF. The CDR3, as DNA: TGTGCCAGCTATCACTGGGAGCAGTACTTC.

This sequence joins TRBV4-3 and TRBJ2-3; 11 bases are a match to TRBD2. The CDR3 covers 17 residues. V shed 3 bases and J 2 bases; nucleotides not matched to a gene: 7. The germline gives CDR1 LGHNA, CDR2 YSLEER. This CDR3 is CASSHQTSGMDTDTQYF. The DNA of the CDR3 is TGCGCCAGCAGCCACCAGACTAGCGGGATGGACACAGATACGCAGTATTTT.

The chain employs TRBV6-6 and TRBJ2-1, with D tentatively TRBD1 or TRBD2 (5 bases each). Germline values: CDR1 MNHNY, CDR2 SVGAGI (reference sequence). The CDR3 totals 15 residues. V was cut by 4 bases and J by 4 bases, with 14 bases left in between. CDR3 loop: CASSSPGRTYNEQFF. The CDR3 DNA reads as TGTGCCAGCAGTTCTCCGGGACGGACGTACAATGAGCAGTTCTTC.

The gene calls are TRBV11-2 and TRBJ1-5; 9 bases align to TRBD1. Germline assignment: CDR1 SGHAT and CDR2 FQNNGV. The length of the CDR3 is 15 residues. The junction had 5 bases not matched to a gene; V was cut back by 5 bases and J by 3 bases. As DNA, the CDR3 is TGTGCCAGCAGCGTGGGACAGGGCAACAATCAGCCCCAGCATTTT. Protein: CASSVGQGNNQPQHF.

The chain combines TRBV9 with TRBJ2-2, with D tentatively TRBD1 (6 bases). Germline V lookup: CDR1 SGDLS, CDR2 YYNGEE. Between the trimmed V and J ends, which lost 1 base and 3 bases, there was a span of 10 bases. This CDR3 comprises 15 residues. The CDR3 DNA sequence: TGTGCCAGCAGCGTAAATACAGGGTACACCGGGGAGCTGTTTTTT. This gives the protein CASSVNTGYTGELFF.

The V and J genes are TRBV18 and TRBJ1-1, with D unresolved. The germline V gene encodes CDR1 KGHSH and CDR2 LQKENI. V was clipped by 3 bases and J by 0 bases, with 17 bases between them. The CDR3 has 17 amino acids. The DNA for the CDR3 is TGTGCCAGCTCACCGAGCGGTAGGAGCAGGATGAACACTGAAGCTTTCTTT. As protein: CASSPSGRSRMNTEAFF. The full variable domain, its missing parts supplied by reference TRBV18 and TRBJ1-1, is NAGVMQNPRHLVRRRGQEARLRCSPMKGHSHVYWYRQLPEEGLKFMVYLQKENIIDESGMPKERFSAEFPKEGPSILRIQQVVRGDSAAYFCASSPSGRSRMNTEAFFGQGTRLTVV.

J is TRBJ1-6 and V is TRBV6-5; D gene uncertain. CDR1 is MNHEY, CDR2 SVGAGI, per germline. With 4 bases removed from V and 0 bases from J, the gap between germline ends came to 10 bases. The CDR3 length is 16 residues. CDR3 in DNA: TGTGCCAGCAGTTTTTACGCCAGCTCCTATAATTCACCCCTCCACTTT. Translating it yields CASSFYASSYNSPLHF.

The chain uses TRBV9 and TRBJ2-1; either TRBD1 or TRBD2 may fit D (6 bases each). The CDR3 contains 16 residues. Germline CDR1 SGDLS, CDR2 YYNGEE. V lost 5 bases to trimming and J lost 6 bases, with 21 bases between them. This CDR3 is CASRPVGAGPLNEQFF. The CDR3 DNA follows: TGTGCCAGCAGGCCAGTGGGGGCGGGACCCCTCAATGAGCAGTTCTTC.

V is TRBV7-9 and J is TRBJ2-7; 7 bases align to TRBD1. Germline trimming cut 6 bases from V and 2 bases from J; bases unmatched to any gene: 4. CDR3 length equals 13 residues. The germline V gene encodes CDR1 SEHNR and CDR2 FQNEAQ (reference sequence). CDR3 residues: CASRRDSTYEQYV. The CDR3 nucleotides are TGTGCCAGCAGACGGGACAGTACCTACGAGCAGTACGTC.

This chain links TRBV28 with TRBJ1-5, with D hard to call. V was trimmed by 1 base and J by 7 bases, leaving 11 bases between them. This CDR3 has 14 residues. Germline V gives CDR1 MDHEN, CDR2 SYDVKM. The DNA for the CDR3 is TGTGCCAGCAGTTTATCGCTCTCGGTCCAGCCCCAGCATTTT. This codes for CASSLSLSVQPQHF.

The rearrangement joins TRBV30 to TRBJ1-3; D is unclear. This CDR3 has 16 residues. Germline V gives CDR1 GTSNPN, CDR2 SVGIG (reference sequence). The V end lost 1 base, the J end lost 0 bases, and 13 bases lay between the germline ends. The CDR3 DNA is TGTGCCTGGAGTGCTCATTTACTGGACTCTGGAAACACCATATATTTT. Translated: CAWSAHLLDSGNTIYF. Complete variable domain (other parts from reference TRBV30 and TRBJ1-3): SQTIHQWPATLVQPVGSPLSLECTVEGTSNPNLYWYRQAAGRGLQLLFYSVGIGQISSEVPQNLSASRPQDRQFILSSKKLLLSDSGFYLCAWSAHLLDSGNTIYFGEGSWLTVV.

The chain links TRBV7-2 to TRBJ1-4; a possible D gene is TRBD1 (6 bases). Trimming removed 5 bases at V and 4 bases at J, with 20 bases between. CDR3 length: 17 amino acids. CDR1 is SGHTA, CDR2 FQGNSA, per germline. CDR3 in DNA: TGTGCCAGCAGCCGTCGTAGGGGAGACAGGTTTAATGAAAAACTGTTTTTT. It encodes CASSRRRGDRFNEKLFF.

J is TRBJ2-6 and V is TRBV6-5, with D unresolved. Germline CDR1 reads MNHEY; CDR2 reads SVGAGI. Deletions cut 6 bases from V and 4 bases from J, with 7 bases between. The CDR3 loop spans 13 amino acids. The CDR3 reads CASRWPGANVLTF. CDR3 coding DNA: TGTGCCAGCAGGTGGCCAGGGGCCAACGTCCTGACTTTC.

The V and J genes are TRBV4-3 and TRBJ2-1; D not certain. The length of the CDR3 is 17 residues. CDR1 LGHNA and CDR2 YSLEER come from the germline V gene. V shed 2 bases and J shed 0 bases, with 14 bases lying between them. CDR3 sequence: CASSQMHSLSSYNEQFF. CDR3 bases: TGCGCCAGCAGCCAAATGCACAGCCTTTCCTCCTACAATGAGCAGTTCTTC.

V is TRBV4-2 and J is TRBJ1-5; D remains unclear. Deletions cut 4 bases from V and 6 bases from J, with 22 bases between. Germline V CDR1 and CDR2: LGHNA, YNFKEQ. CDR3 length: 17 amino acids. The CDR3 protein is CASSPLVSVGWSQPQHF. CDR3 bases: TGTGCCAGCAGCCCATTGGTTTCCGTGGGGTGGTCTCAGCCCCAGCATTTT.

V gene TRBV30 combines with J gene TRBJ1-3; no firm D call. V lost 3 bases and J lost 2, with 14 bases in between. The CDR3 sequence is 15 residues long. CDR1 is GTSNPN and CDR2 is SVGIG in the germline V gene (reference sequence). The CDR3 nucleotides read TGTGCCTGGAGCCGGGATTCTACTGCTGGAAACACCATATATTTT. Its protein is CAWSRDSTAGNTIYF.

The V call is TRBV18, the J call TRBJ1-2; maybe TRBD1 (6 bases). The CDR3 totals 14 residues. The ends were cut back, 3 bases at V and 3 bases at J, with 11 bases in the middle. CDR1 and CDR2 from the germline V gene are KGHSH and LQKENI. CDR3 residues: CASSPGGGHYGYTF. Written as DNA, the CDR3 is TGTGCCAGCTCACCCGGGGGCGGACACTATGGCTACACCTTC.

The chain combines TRBV4-3 with TRBJ1-2; the D gene is possibly TRBD1 (6 bases). Per the germline V gene, CDR1 is LGHNA and CDR2 is YSLEER. This CDR3 region has 15 residues. V shed 3 bases and J shed 4 bases, with 15 bases lying between them. For the CDR3, the DNA is TGCGCCAGCAGCCAGATTTCGGGGGCGAGCTATGGCTACACCTTC. Translation: CASSQISGASYGYTF.

The chain recombines TRBV28 with TRBJ1-6, with a weak D call TRBD1 (5 bases). This CDR3 is built from 16 residues. V was shortened by 0 bases and J by 7 bases, with 13 bases between the two germline ends. Germline lookup yields CDR1 MDHEN and CDR2 SYDVKM. The CDR3 DNA follows: TGTGCCAGCAGTTTATGGCCCGCACAGGACAATTCACCCCTCCACTTT. Amino acids: CASSLWPAQDNSPLHF.